A single sample is the source of the 11 T cell receptor beta chains below, sequenced in a study of control samples from healthy donors and cancer patients. Here immunoSEQ multiplex PCR was the method, and the copy in TCRdb shows in-frame clones only, minus some. Among around 150,000 clones, roughly 94% were seen once, and the ten largest hold 12% to 15%. What was sequenced was PBMCs. These receptors were taken from a man aged 60-69 years with colorectal cancer.

This rearrangement joins TRBV14 to TRBJ1-6; D is unclear. The V and J ends lost 4 bases and 2 bases respectively, with 6 bases between them. CDR1 and CDR2 (germline): SGHDN, FVKESK. The CDR3 is made up of 14 amino acids. CDR3 DNA sequence: TGTGCCAGCAGCCCCGGGACCTATAATTCACCCCTCCACTTT. Residues: CASSPGTYNSPLHF.

The chain links TRBV7-2 to TRBJ1-6, with a weak D call TRBD1 (5 bases). V was shortened by 4 bases and J by 6 bases, with 7 bases between the two germline ends. Per the germline V gene, CDR1 is SGHTA and CDR2 is FQGNSA. The CDR3 runs 13 residues. CDR3 residues: CASSSDSNSPLHF. CDR3 in DNA: TGTGCCAGCAGCTCAGACAGTAATTCACCCCTCCACTTT.

CDR3 sequence: CASSLDNHYGYTF. CDR3 DNA sequence: TGTGCCAGCAGTTTAGATAACCACTATGGCTACACCTTC. The gene calls are TRBV12-3 or TRBV12-4 and TRBJ1-2, with D uncertain. The CDR3 is made up of 13 amino acids. V dropped 1 base and J dropped 3 bases, with 6 bases sitting between them.

The rearrangement uses TRBV11-2 and TRBJ2-3, with TRBD2 matching 9 bases. V was clipped by 1 base and J by 3 bases; unmatched bases: 5. The germline V gene has CDR1 SGHAT and CDR2 FQNNGV. The CDR3 consists of 16 residues. The CDR3, as DNA: TGTGCCAGCAGCTTAGGGGCGGGGGGGCCGACAGATACGCAGTATTTT. It translates to CASSLGAGGPTDTQYF.

This chain links TRBV2 with TRBJ2-7; the D gene is possibly TRBD2 (6 bases). Germline CDR1 is SNHLY and CDR2 is FYNNEI. Trimming shortened V by 8 bases and J by 3 bases, and 8 bases separated the two germline ends. There are 11 residues in the CDR3. The CDR3 DNA is TGTGCCAGCGTGCGGGACTACGAGCAGTACTTC. This gives the protein CASVRDYEQYF.

About this clone itself: Other DNA sequences in the sample encode the same CDR3. The J gene is TRBJ1-5, the V gene TRBV28; a weak D match, TRBD1 (5 bases). In germline, CDR1 is MDHEN, CDR2 SYDVKM. Trimming removed 6 bases from V and 1 base from J, with 7 bases in between. CDR3 length: 13 residues. Here the CDR3 DNA reads TGTGCCAGCAGACGGGACAGCAATCAGCCCCAGCATTTT. It specifies CASRRDSNQPQHF. The complete variable domain, with remaining parts taken from reference TRBV28 and TRBJ1-5, reads DVKVTQSSRYLVKRTGEKVFLECVQDMDHENMFWYRQDPGLGLRLIYFSYDVKMKEKGDIPEGYSVSREKKERFSLILESASTNQTSMYLCASRRDSNQPQHFGDGTRLSIL.

This chain uses TRBV9 with TRBJ2-7; maybe TRBD2 (6 bases). Between the trimmed V and J ends, which lost 1 base and 5 bases, there was a span of 16 bases. Per the germline V gene, CDR1 is SGDLS and CDR2 is YYNGEE. There are 15 residues in the CDR3. The CDR3 sequence: CASSVLPEGEDEQYF. The DNA of the CDR3 is TGTGCCAGCAGCGTACTGCCGGAGGGTGAGGACGAGCAGTACTTC.

CDR3 sequence reads: CASSMWNGGNQPQHF. CDR3 coding DNA: TGTGCCAGTAGTATGTGGAACGGTGGGAATCAGCCCCAGCATTTT. The V and J genes are TRBV19 and TRBJ1-5; no definite D call. This CDR3 spans 15 amino acids. Trimming stripped 3 bases from V and 4 bases from J, with 13 bases between. Germline CDR1 is LNHDA and CDR2 is SQIVND (reference sequence).

The V call is TRBV5-1, the J call TRBJ2-5; 8 bases line up with TRBD1. CDR1 and CDR2 (germline): SGHRS, YFSETQ. V lost 6 bases, J lost 5 bases, and 9 bases stayed unmatched. The CDR3 consists of 14 residues. The chain's CDR3 is CASTFGQGVETQYF. CDR3 nucleotide sequence: TGCGCCAGCACCTTTGGACAGGGCGTCGAGACCCAGTACTTC.

This clone was seen just once. The chain combines TRBV5-1 with TRBJ2-1; D perhaps matches TRBD1 (5 bases). The germline V and J ends were trimmed by 2 bases and 0 bases, with 12 bases remaining between them. The germline V gene has CDR1 SGHRS and CDR2 YFSETQ. The CDR3 runs to 16 residues. CDR3 nucleotides: TGCGCCAGCAGCTTATGGGGCGGCAGCTCCTACAATGAGCAGTTCTTC. Translated, it gives CASSLWGGSSYNEQFF.

The V and J genes are TRBV27 and TRBJ2-5, with D hard to call. The CDR3 has 14 amino acids. V gave up 0 bases and J gave up 0 bases, with 5 bases separating them. Germline CDR1 is MNHEY and CDR2 is SMNVEV (reference sequence). CDR3: CASSLSSNQETQYF. The CDR3, as DNA: TGTGCCAGCAGTTTATCTAGCAACCAAGAGACCCAGTACTTC.